Listed here is a single TCR beta chain. The data belong to a study of T cell changes during pregnancy in multiple sclerosis. Some clones are missing from TCRdb's copy, which holds only in-frame ones; the method was immunoSEQ multiplex PCR. The sample consists of roughly 48,000 clones, approximately 95% of them appearing once. CDR1 is GTSNPN, CDR2 SVGIG, per germline (reference sequence). V was pared by 2 bases and J by 0 bases, with 3 bases of the junction left unmatched. The length of the CDR3 is 15 residues. Material: CD4+ T cells from peripheral blood mononuclear cells, obtained in the first trimester of pregnancy. The rearrangement joins TRBV30 to TRBJ2-1; 8 bases line up with TRBD2. The clonotype was recovered from a female donor with multiple sclerosis, enrolled in a pregnancy study. CDR3 amino acids: CAWSLGGASYNEQFF. The CDR3 DNA follows: TGTGCCTGGAGTCTCGGGGGGGCCTCCTACAATGAGCAGTTCTTC.